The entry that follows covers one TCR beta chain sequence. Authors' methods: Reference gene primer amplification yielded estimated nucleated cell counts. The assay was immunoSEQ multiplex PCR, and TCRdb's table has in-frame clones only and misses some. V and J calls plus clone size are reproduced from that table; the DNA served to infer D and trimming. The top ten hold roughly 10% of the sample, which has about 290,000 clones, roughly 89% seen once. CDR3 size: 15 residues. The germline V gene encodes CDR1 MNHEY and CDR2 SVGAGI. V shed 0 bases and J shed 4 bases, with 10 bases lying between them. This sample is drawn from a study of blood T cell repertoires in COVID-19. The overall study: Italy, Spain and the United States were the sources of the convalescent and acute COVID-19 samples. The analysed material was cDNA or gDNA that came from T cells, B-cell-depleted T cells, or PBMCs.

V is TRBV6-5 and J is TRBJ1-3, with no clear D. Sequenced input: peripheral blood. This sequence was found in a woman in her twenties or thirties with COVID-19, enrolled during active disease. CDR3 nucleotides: TGTGCCAGCAGTTACTCTCGGGAACAGGGAAACACCATATATTTT. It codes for CASSYSREQGNTIYF.